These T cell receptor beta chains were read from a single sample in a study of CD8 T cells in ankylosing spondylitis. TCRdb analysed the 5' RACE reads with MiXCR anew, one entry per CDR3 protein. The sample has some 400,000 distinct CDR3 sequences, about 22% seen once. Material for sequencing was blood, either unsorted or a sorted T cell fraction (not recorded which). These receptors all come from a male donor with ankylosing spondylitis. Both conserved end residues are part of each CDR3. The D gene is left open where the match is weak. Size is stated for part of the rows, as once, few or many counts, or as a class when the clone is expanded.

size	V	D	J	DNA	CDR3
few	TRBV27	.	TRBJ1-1	TGTGCCAGCAGTTGGGGACGGGGAGACACTGAAGCTTTCTTT	CASSWGRGDTEAFF
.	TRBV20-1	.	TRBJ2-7	TGCAGTGCTAGGCTGGGGGCGGGGTCCTACGAGCAGTACTTC	CSARLGAGSYEQYF
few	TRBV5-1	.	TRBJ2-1	TGCGCCAGCAGTCCGAGCGGTAGACAGTCTCATGAGCAGTTCTTC	CASSPSGRQSHEQFF
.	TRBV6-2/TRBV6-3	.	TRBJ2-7	TGTGCCAGCAATGGACGAAGGACGGCTCTCTACGAGCAGTACTTC	CASNGRRTALYEQYF
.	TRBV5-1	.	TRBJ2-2	TGCGCCAGCAGCTTTTTGGGAACGAACACCGGGGAGCTGTTTTTT	CASSFLGTNTGELFF
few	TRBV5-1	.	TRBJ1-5	TGCGCCAGCAGCTTTTCTTGGGATCAGCCCCAGCATTTT	CASSFSWDQPQHF
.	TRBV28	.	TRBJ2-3	TGTGCCAGCCTCGAACTAGCTAGCACAGATACGCAGTATTTT	CASLELASTDTQYF
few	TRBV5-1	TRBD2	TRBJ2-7	TGCGCCAGCGGAACTAGCGGGAGTCAACTCGAGCAGTACTTC	CASGTSGSQLEQYF
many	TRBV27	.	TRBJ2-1	TGTGCCAGCAGTTTATCATCCCGGCGGGCCAATGAGCAGTTCTTC	CASSLSSRRANEQFF
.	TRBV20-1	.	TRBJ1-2	TGCAGTGCTAGAGATCCAGGCTATGGCTACACCTTC	CSARDPGYGYTF
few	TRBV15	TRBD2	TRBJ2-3	TGTGCCACCAGCAGAGTTATAACTAGCGCAACAGATACGCAGTATTTT	CATSRVITSATDTQYF
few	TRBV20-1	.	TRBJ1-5	TGCAGTGCTAGAGTTCGGGGGGGGAGCAATCAGCCCCAGCATTTT	CSARVRGGSNQPQHF
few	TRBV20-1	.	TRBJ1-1	TGCAGTGCTAGAGATTTTCGGCCCGAAAGGAGGTACACTGAAGCTTTCTTT	CSARDFRPERRYTEAFF
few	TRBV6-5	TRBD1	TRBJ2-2	TGTGCCAGCAGTTATGTCGGACAGGTTGGCACCGGGGAGCTGTTTTTT	CASSYVGQVGTGELFF
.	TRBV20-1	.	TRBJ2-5	TGCAGTGCTGCCGGGTCAAATCAAGAGACCCAGTACTTC	CSAAGSNQETQYF
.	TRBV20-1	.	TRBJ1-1	TGCAGGTTGGGCACTGAAGCTTTCTTT	CRLGTEAFF
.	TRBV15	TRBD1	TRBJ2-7	TGTGCCACCAGCCTCAGGACAGGCTCCTACGAGCAGTACTTC	CATSLRTGSYEQYF
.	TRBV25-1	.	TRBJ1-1	TGTGCCAGCAGTGATTACGATGTACACACGAACACTGAAGCTTTCTTT	CASSDYDVHTNTEAFF
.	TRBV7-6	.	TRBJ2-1	TGTGCCAGCAGCTTATCGGGGGCGCCTTACAATGGTGAGCAGTTCTTC	CASSLSGAPYNGEQFF
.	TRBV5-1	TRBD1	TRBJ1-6	TGCGCCAGCAGCTCGGACAGGTCTGATTCACCCCTCCACTTT	CASSSDRSDSPLHF
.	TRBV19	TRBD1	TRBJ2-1	TGTGCCAGTAGTATAGGCGGGACAGGGGACAATGAGCAGTTCTTC	CASSIGGTGDNEQFF
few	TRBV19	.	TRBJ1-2	TGTGCCAGTACGGGACTGGCTACCGACTACACCTTC	CASTGLATDYTF
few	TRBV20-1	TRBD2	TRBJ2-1	TGCAGTGCTAGAGGGGACTACAGGTACAATGAGCAGTTCTTC	CSARGDYRYNEQFF
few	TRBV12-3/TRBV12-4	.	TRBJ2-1	TGTGCCAGCAGGACCATAGCGGTTACCTACAATGAGCAGTTCTTC	CASRTIAVTYNEQFF
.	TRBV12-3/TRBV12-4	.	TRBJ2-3	TGTGCCAGCAGTCGATCTCTAGGGGCAGATACGCAGTATTTT	CASSRSLGADTQYF
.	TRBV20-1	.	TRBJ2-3	TGCAGTGCTGCTCTGGGGGCCCTAAATACGCAGTATTTT	CSAALGALNTQYF
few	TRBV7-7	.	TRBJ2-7	TGTGCCAGCAGCTTAGGGGAGACCTACGAGCAGTACTTC	CASSLGETYEQYF
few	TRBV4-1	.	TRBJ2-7	TGCGCCAGCAGCCAAGTGTCGGGTGAGGCCTACGAGCAGTACTTC	CASSQVSGEAYEQYF
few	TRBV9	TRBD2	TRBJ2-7	TGTGCCAGCAGCGAAGGCGGGAGCTCCTACGAGCAGTACTTC	CASSEGGSSYEQYF
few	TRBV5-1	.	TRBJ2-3	TGCGCCAGCAGCTGGCGTGGGCAGGGAACAGATACGCAGTATTTT	CASSWRGQGTDTQYF
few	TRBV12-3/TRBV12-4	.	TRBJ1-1	TGTGCCAGCAGTTTGGGCGTTTACACTGAAGCTTTCTTT	CASSLGVYTEAFF
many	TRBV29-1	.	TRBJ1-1	TGCAGCGTTGAGGTCGGGGTAGGGACTGAAGCTTTCTTT	CSVEVGVGTEAFF
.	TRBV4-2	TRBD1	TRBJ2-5	TGTGCCAGCAGCCAGGCAGACAGGGAGAGAGAGACCCAGTACTTC	CASSQADRERETQYF
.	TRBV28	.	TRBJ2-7	TGTGCCAGCAGGTTAGGCAGTAGGAGCTCCTACGAGCAGTACTTC	CASRLGSRSSYEQYF
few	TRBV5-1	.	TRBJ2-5	TGCGCCAGCAGCTCCTCAGAACAGCGCTTCGAGACCCAGTACTTC	CASSSSEQRFETQYF
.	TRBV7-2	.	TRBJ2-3	TGTGCCAGCAGCATTGAGACGGCTACAGATACGCAGTATTTT	CASSIETATDTQYF
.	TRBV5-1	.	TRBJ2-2	TGCGCCAGCAGCTTCGGGGGCCCCGGGGAGCTGTTTTTT	CASSFGGPGELFF
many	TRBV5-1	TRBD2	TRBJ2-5	TGCGCCAGCAGCTTAAGCGGACTAGCGGGTCTCGAGACCCAGTACTTC	CASSLSGLAGLETQYF
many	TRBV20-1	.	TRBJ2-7	TGCAGTGCGGGGGACTCCAACTCCTACGAGCAGTACTTC	CSAGDSNSYEQYF
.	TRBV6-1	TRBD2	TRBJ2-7	TGTGCCAGCAGTGGGGGACTAGCGGGAGTCGGCGAGCAGTACTTC	CASSGGLAGVGEQYF
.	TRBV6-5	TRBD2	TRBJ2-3	TGTGCCAGCAGTTACGGGACTAGCGGGGGGAGCACAGATACGCAGTATTTT	CASSYGTSGGSTDTQYF
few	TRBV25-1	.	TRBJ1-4	TGTGCCAGCAGTGTTAGCGGGGCTCCCAGTGAAAAACTGTTTTTT	CASSVSGAPSEKLFF
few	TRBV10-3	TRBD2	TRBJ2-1	TGTGCCATCAGTGTCCTCGGGACTAGCGGGAGGAATGAGCAGTTCTTC	CAISVLGTSGRNEQFF
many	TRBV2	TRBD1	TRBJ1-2	TGTGCCAGCAGCCCCGGGACAGGTTCATATGGCTACACCTTC	CASSPGTGSYGYTF
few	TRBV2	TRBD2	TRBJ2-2	TGTGCCAGTAGGGGACTAGCGGGAGACACCGGGGAGCTGTTTTTT	CASRGLAGDTGELFF
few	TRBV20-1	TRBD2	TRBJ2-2	TGCAGTGCTAGAGAGGCTAGCGGGACCGGGGAGCTGTTTTTT	CSAREASGTGELFF
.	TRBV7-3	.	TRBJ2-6	TGTGCCAGCGCTGGGGTCCTAGGGGCCAACGTCCTGACTTTC	CASAGVLGANVLTF
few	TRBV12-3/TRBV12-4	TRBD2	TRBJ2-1	TGTGCCAGCAGTTTTACTAGCGGGAGGTTAAATGAGCAGTTCTTC	CASSFTSGRLNEQFF